The clone carrying this TCR beta chain was picked up a small number of times. One end of the junction varies from germline; a read error may be responsible. This sample stems from a study of metastatic and nonmetastatic thyroid tumors. TCRdb reassembled clones from the PCR reads with MiXCR. The sample holds around 28,000 clones, just under 30% seen once. Until they underwent thyroid surgery, no patient had received any treatment. This CDR3 is 12 amino acids long. The germline V gene has CDR1 MNHEY and CDR2 SVGEGT. The sample was blood. The chain carries TRBV6-2 or TRBV6-3 and TRBJ2-7; D gene uncertain. The sequence came from a female donor with papillary thyroid cancer or a benign thyroid nodule (not recorded which). Some clones in this sample may be carry-over from other donors' samples. The CDR3 loop is CATSGDFYEQYF. CDR3 in DNA: TGTGCCACCAGTGGTGACTTCTACGAGCAGTACTTC.